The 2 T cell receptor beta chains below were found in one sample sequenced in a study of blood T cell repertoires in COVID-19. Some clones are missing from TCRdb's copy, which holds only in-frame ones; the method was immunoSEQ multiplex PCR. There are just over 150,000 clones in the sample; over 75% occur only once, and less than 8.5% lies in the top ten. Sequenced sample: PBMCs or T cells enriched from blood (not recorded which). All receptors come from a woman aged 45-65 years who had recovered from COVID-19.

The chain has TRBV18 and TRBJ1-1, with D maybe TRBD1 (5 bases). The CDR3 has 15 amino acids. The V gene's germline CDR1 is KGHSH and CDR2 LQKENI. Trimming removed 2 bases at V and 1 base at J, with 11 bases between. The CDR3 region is CASSPKGIWNTEAFF. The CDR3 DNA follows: TGTGCCAGCTCACCAAAGGGGATATGGAACACTGAAGCTTTCTTT.

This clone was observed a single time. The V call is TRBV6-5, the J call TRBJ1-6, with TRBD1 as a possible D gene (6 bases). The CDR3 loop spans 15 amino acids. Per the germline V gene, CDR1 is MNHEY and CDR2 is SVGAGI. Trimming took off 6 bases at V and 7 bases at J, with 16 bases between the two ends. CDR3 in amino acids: CASSQGGGQNSPLHF. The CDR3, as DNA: TGTGCCAGCAGCCAGGGAGGGGGACAAAATTCACCCCTCCACTTT.